The entry below gives a single T cell receptor beta chain sequence along with its context. No cognate antigen has been identified for it. Within one base of it there is no much larger clone, and no base qualities were kept. The trial excluded patients who had a history of autoimmune disease or who were on systemic immunosuppression. In every dose cohort, peripheral blood was drawn for TCR sequencing at baseline, cycle 4 day 1, and cycle 7 day 1. The samples were drawn from a first-in-human, open-label, multicenter phase I dose-escalation trial of ivuxolimab. Adults with locally advanced or metastatic head and neck squamous cell, hepatocellular, melanoma or renal cell carcinoma were enrolled in the trial. Before TCR sequencing, CD4+ T cells and CD8+ T cells from peripheral blood were sorted into separate populations. This entry comes from a study of OX40 agonist ivuxolimab in advanced cancers. About the investigation overall: Ivuxolimab, which targeted the costimulatory receptor OX40 (CD134), was an agonistic, fully human IgG2 monoclonal antibody. Intravenous ivuxolimab was administered to patients every 2 weeks at six dose levels: 0.01, 0.1, 0.3, 1.5, 3 and 10 mg/kg. Of the 50 to 55 patients in dose escalation, 19 had hepatocellular carcinoma, some 15 had melanoma, 9 had renal cell carcinoma and 9 had head and neck cancer. In the dose-escalation cohort, 75% to 85% of patients were male, and the mean age was roughly 60 years with a range of about 20 to 80. Prior anti-PD-1, anti-PD-L1 or anti-CTLA-4 therapy was permitted, and approximately 40% of dose-escalation patients had received checkpoint inhibitors. Partial responses occurred in three dose-escalation patients, of whom one had hepatocellular carcinoma and two had cutaneous melanoma. Peripheral TCRbeta sequencing was intended to test whether TCR sequence diversity was altered and clonal T-cell expansion was caused by ivuxolimab. The paper reports the monotherapy dose-escalation portion (N = 52 patients) of the phase I ivuxolimab trial. On the study overall, not on this receptor specifically: Which antigens the clonally expanded peripheral T cells were specific for was not determined. After ivuxolimab, more expanded clones were found on average in CD8+ T cells than in CD4+ T cells. At doses of 0.1 to 3.0 mg/kg, clonal expansion of both CD4+ and CD8+ T cells in blood was seen between baseline and week 6. In partial responders in the 0.1-3.0 mg/kg groups, normalized peripheral clonal expansion was found to be among the lowest, especially among CD8+ T cells. Low levels of normalized T-cell clonal expansion were also shown by some nonresponding patients.

Genomic DNA was extracted from sorted cells for sequencing of the TCRbeta CDR3 region. The immunoSEQ Assay was used for sequencing of TCRbeta CDR3 regions. TCRdb took over this immuneACCESS table, retaining in-frame rearrangements with V and J assigned. Such tables are incomplete; in checked studies, under half of the missing clones stem from an unresolved V gene, and the remainder is unexplained. This sample is represented by about 93,000 clones; 75% to 90% of them were singletons. Of the sample, about 0.31% is held by the ten largest clones. Cut back by 0 bases and 7 bases, the V and J ends lie 6 bases apart. From cysteine to phenylalanine, the CDR3 is 13 amino acids long. Just CDR3 DNA is preserved here, 39 bases in frame from base 1. According to the germline V gene (reference sequence), CDR1 reads LNHNV and CDR2 reads YYDKDF.

The receptor was derived from an adult with an advanced solid tumor such as melanoma, head and neck, liver or kidney cancer. The chain couples TRBV15 to TRBJ1-4; the D gene cannot be resolved reliably. The sample here was CD4+ or CD8+ T cells sorted from blood, taken in a trial of the OX40 agonist ivuxolimab. In nucleotides, the sequence is TGTGCCACCAGCAGAGAGGCGGGTGAAAAACTGTTTTTT. This encodes CATSREAGEKLFF. Reference TRBV15 and TRBJ1-4 genes cover what lies past the CDR3, so the full variable domain is DAMVIQNPRYQVTQFGKPVTLSCSQTLNHNVMYWYQQKSSQAPKLLFHYYDKDFNNEADTPDNFQSRRPNTSFCFLDIRSPGLGDTAMYLCATSREAGEKLFFGSGTQLSVL.